The rows below give T cell receptor beta chains drawn from one sample of a study of T cells in Graves' hyperthyroidism and ophthalmopathy. TCRdb recomputed calls from the multiplex PCR reads with MiXCR, one row per CDR3 protein. The sample consists of hundreds of thousands of distinct CDR3 sequences, around 15% of them appearing once. Sequenced input: blood. These receptors came from a man aged 18 to 29 with Graves' ophthalmopathy. The CDR3 runs from the conserved cysteine through the conserved F or W. The order of the fields is clone size, D gene, J gene, V gene, CDR3 DNA, CDR3 protein. A D gene is named only where the DNA matches it firmly. A clone size is listed for some rows: how often the clone was seen (once, few, many), or a class if it is expanded.

>few|NA|TRBJ2-3|TRBV19
TGTGCCAGTAGTATAGAAGGGGCAGGAACTAGCACAGATACGCAGTATTTT
CASSIEGAGTSTDTQYF
>many|NA|TRBJ2-3|TRBV7-9
TGTGCCAGCAGCACGGACAGTCAGAGAGATACGCAGTATTTT
CASSTDSQRDTQYF
>many|NA|TRBJ2-7|TRBV28
TGTGCCAGCAGTTTAGGTAGGATAGGGACTTCCTACGAGCAGTACTTC
CASSLGRIGTSYEQYF
>few|NA|TRBJ2-2|TRBV10-3
TGTGCCATCAGTGAGAGGGGGGCAGCCGCGAACACCGGGGAGCTGTTTTTT
CAISERGAAANTGELFF
>NA|NA|TRBJ1-2|TRBV7-9
TGTGCCAGCAGTCTCAGCAGCTACTATGGCTACACCTTC
CASSLSSYYGYTF
>NA|TRBD1|TRBJ1-2|TRBV5-6
TGTGCCAGCAGCTTGGTGACAGGGAGAAACTATGGCTACACCTTC
CASSLVTGRNYGYTF
>many|TRBD1|TRBJ2-7|TRBV11-2
TGTGCCAGCAGCTTAGATCTACAGGGGGGCCCCTACGAGCAGTACTTC
CASSLDLQGGPYEQYF
>many|NA|TRBJ1-1|TRBV12-3/TRBV12-4
TGTGCCAGCAGTTTTACAGATAAACCGAACACTGAAGCTTTCTTT
CASSFTDKPNTEAFF
>NA|TRBD1|TRBJ1-4|TRBV5-1
TGCGCCAGCACCCACGGGACAGGGGAAGAAAAACTGTTTTTT
CASTHGTGEEKLFF
>NA|NA|TRBJ2-2|TRBV3-1
TGTGCCAGCAGCCAGGAGGACACCGGGGAGCTGTTTTTT
CASSQEDTGELFF
>many|NA|TRBJ2-3|TRBV7-2
TGTGCCAGCAGCTCACCCGTAGCAGATACGCAGTATTTT
CASSSPVADTQYF
>few|TRBD1|TRBJ2-7|TRBV19
TGTGCCAGTAGTTGGACAGGGGCGCCCTACGAGCAGTACTTC
CASSWTGAPYEQYF
>many|NA|TRBJ2-7|TRBV20-1
TGCAGTGCTGGCCGGGACACCAGCTCCTACGAGCACCCCTTC
CSAGRDTSSYEHPF
>few|TRBD1|TRBJ1-2|TRBV24-1
TGTGCCACCAGTGATAGGACAGGGGATGGCTACACCTTC
CATSDRTGDGYTF
>NA|NA|TRBJ2-5|TRBV20-1
TGCAGTGCTAGAGATTTTAAGGCAAGTTCAGTCCGAGAGACCCAGTACTTC
CSARDFKASSVRETQYF
>many|TRBD2|TRBJ2-5|TRBV2
TGTGCCAGCAGTGTCCGTAATATCGGGAGGTCAGGAGAGACCCAGTACTTC
CASSVRNIGRSGETQYF
>NA|NA|TRBJ2-3|TRBV29-1
TGCAGCGTTGAAGAATTGGGGGCCAGTCAGACAGATACGCAGTATTTT
CSVEELGASQTDTQYF
>NA|NA|TRBJ2-3|TRBV24-1
TGTGCCACCAGTGACTGGAAGGCAGATACGCAGTATTTT
CATSDWKADTQYF
>many|NA|TRBJ2-5|TRBV7-9
TGTGCCAGCAGCTTAGTAGTGGGGCATGGAGGAGAGACCCAGTACTTC
CASSLVVGHGGETQYF
>many|NA|TRBJ2-7|TRBV5-5
TGTGCCAGCAGTTTGGACATAGGGGCAGGGGAGCAGTACTTC
CASSLDIGAGEQYF
>many|TRBD2|TRBJ2-5|TRBV7-8
TGTGCCAGCAGCTCCAGACTAGCGGGCACACAAGAGACCCAGTACTTC
CASSSRLAGTQETQYF
>NA|NA|TRBJ2-7|TRBV7-9
TGTGCCAGCAGGTACAGCGGGCATGCTTCCTACGAGCAGTACTTC
CASRYSGHASYEQYF
>few|NA|TRBJ1-2|TRBV5-8
TGTGCCAGCAGCTTGGGTAAAGGGATCTATGGCTACACCTTC
CASSLGKGIYGYTF
>few|TRBD2|TRBJ2-3|TRBV7-8
TGTGCCAGCAGCACCCGGACTAGCGGGAGGACCCCAGATACGCAGTATTTT
CASSTRTSGRTPDTQYF
>many|NA|TRBJ2-1|TRBV7-9
TGTGCCAGCAGCTTCACGCAGGGGACCCATGAGCAGTTCTTC
CASSFTQGTHEQFF
>many|NA|TRBJ2-5|TRBV11-2
TGTGCCAGCAGCTTACTCGCGGACCGCGCGACCCAGTACTTC
CASSLLADRATQYF
>many|NA|TRBJ1-1|TRBV6-5
TGTGCCAGCAGTTACTCTGACAGGTCTAATAGTGAAGCTTTCTTT
CASSYSDRSNSEAFF
>many|NA|TRBJ2-3|TRBV7-2
TGTGCCAGCAGCTTAGTTGGGTCGTCCTACTTCACAGATACGCAGTATTTT
CASSLVGSSYFTDTQYF
>NA|TRBD2|TRBJ2-3|TRBV7-9
TGTGCCAGCAGCTTACAAGGGGCGGGAGCGGGGACAGATACGCAGTATTTT
CASSLQGAGAGTDTQYF
>few|NA|TRBJ2-3|TRBV7-9
TGTGCCAGCAGCCTTACCGGGACGAATCCCACAGATACGCAGTATTTT
CASSLTGTNPTDTQYF
>many|NA|TRBJ2-7|TRBV7-8
TGTGCCAGCAGGACCCATAGCGGCTCCTACGAGCAGTACTTC
CASRTHSGSYEQYF
>many|NA|TRBJ2-7|TRBV6-5
TGTGCCAGCAGTTACGGTGCCCGTAGCTCCTACGAGCAGTACTTC
CASSYGARSSYEQYF
>many|TRBD2|TRBJ2-3|TRBV7-9
TGTGCCAGCAGCTTATATGCTAGCGGGAGGCAAAGCACAGATACGCAGTATTTT
CASSLYASGRQSTDTQYF